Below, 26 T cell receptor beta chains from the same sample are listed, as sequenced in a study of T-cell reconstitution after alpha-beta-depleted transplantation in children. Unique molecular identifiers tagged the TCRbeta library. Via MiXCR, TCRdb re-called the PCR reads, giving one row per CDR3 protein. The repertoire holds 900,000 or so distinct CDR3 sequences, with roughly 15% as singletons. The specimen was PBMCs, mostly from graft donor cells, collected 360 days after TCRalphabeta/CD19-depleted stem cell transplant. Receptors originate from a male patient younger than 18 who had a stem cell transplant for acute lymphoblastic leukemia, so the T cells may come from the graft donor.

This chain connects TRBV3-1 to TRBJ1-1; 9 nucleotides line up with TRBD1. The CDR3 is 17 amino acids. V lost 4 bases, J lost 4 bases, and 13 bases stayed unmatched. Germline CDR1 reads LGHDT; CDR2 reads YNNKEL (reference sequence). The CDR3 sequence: CASSRHHQRDRVTEAFF. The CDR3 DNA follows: TGTGCCAGCAGCCGACACCACCAACGGGACAGGGTCACTGAAGCTTTCTTT.

CDR3 coding DNA: TGTGCCAGCAGTCCAACAGGGGCCTTTTACAATGAGCAGTTCTTC. It encodes CASSPTGAFYNEQFF. The V gene is TRBV12-3 or TRBV12-4, the J gene TRBJ2-1, with 7 bases matching TRBD1. The length of the CDR3 is 15 residues. With V trimmed by 5 bases and J by 4 bases, 8 bases remained unmatched.

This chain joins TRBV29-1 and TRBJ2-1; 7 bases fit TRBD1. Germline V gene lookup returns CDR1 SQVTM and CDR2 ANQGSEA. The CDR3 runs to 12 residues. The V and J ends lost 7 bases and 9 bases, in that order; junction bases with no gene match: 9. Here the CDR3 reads CSALGAGGEQFF. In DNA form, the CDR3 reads TGCAGCGCCCTAGGGGCAGGGGGTGAGCAGTTCTTC.

The CDR3: CASSLGQVVDEQFF. The CDR3 DNA sequence: TGTGCCAGCAGTTTAGGACAAGTAGTCGATGAGCAGTTCTTC. V is TRBV12-3 or TRBV12-4 and J is TRBJ2-1; D not certain. The germline V and J ends were trimmed by 1 base and 8 bases, with 12 bases remaining between them. This CDR3 has 14 residues.

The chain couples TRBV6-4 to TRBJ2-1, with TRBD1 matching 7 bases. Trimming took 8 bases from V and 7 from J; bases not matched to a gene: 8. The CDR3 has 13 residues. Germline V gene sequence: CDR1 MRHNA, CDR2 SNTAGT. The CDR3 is CASDRTGLNEQFF. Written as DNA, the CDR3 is TGTGCCAGCGATCGGACAGGCCTAAATGAGCAGTTCTTC.

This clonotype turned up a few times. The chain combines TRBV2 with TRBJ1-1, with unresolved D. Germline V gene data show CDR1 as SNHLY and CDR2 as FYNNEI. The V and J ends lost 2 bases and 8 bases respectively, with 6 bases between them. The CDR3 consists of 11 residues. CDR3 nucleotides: TGTGCCAGCAGTGAAACCAGGGAAGCTTTCTTT. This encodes CASSETREAFF. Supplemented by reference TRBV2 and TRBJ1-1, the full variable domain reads EPEVTQTPSHQVTQMGQEVILRCVPISNHLYFYWYRQILGQKVEFLVSFYNNEISEKSEIFDDQFSVERPDGSNFTLKIRSTKLEDSAMYFCASSETREAFFGQGTRLTVV.

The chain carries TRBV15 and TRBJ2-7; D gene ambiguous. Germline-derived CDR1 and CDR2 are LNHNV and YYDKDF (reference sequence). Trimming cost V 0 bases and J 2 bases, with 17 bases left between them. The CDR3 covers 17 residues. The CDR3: CATSRDLQSHGTYEQYF. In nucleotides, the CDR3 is TGTGCCACCAGCAGAGATCTTCAGTCCCACGGAACCTACGAGCAGTACTTC.

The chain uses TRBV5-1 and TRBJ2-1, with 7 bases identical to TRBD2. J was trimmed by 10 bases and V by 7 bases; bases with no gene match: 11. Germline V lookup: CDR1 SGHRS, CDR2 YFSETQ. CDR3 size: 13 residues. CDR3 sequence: CASGSGRAREQFF. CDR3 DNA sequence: TGCGCCAGCGGTAGTGGGAGGGCACGAGAGCAGTTCTTC.

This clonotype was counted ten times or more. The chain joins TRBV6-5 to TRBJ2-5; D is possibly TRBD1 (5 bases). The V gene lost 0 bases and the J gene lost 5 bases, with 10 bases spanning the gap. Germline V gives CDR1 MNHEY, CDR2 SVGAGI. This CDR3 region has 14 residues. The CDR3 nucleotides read TGTGCCAGCAGTTACTCCCAGGGTTGGGAGACCCAGTACTTC. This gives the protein CASSYSQGWETQYF.

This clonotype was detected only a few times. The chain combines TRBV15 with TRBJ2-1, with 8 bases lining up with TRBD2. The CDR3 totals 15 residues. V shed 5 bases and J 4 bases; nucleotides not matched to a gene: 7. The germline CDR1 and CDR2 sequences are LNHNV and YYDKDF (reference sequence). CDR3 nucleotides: TGTGCCACCAGCTCTTTAGCGGGACCGTACAATGAGCAGTTCTTC. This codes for CATSSLAGPYNEQFF.

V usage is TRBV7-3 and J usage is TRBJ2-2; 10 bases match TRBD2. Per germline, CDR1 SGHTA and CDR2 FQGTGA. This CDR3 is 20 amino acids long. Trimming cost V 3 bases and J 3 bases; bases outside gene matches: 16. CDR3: CASSFTGLATLSPYTGELFF. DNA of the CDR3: TGTGCCAGCAGCTTCACGGGACTAGCGACACTAAGCCCTTACACCGGGGAGCTGTTTTTT.

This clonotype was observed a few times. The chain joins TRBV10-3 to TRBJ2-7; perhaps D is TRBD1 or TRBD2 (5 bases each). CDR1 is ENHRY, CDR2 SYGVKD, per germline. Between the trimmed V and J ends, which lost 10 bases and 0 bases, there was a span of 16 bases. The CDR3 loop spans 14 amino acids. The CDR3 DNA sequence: TGTGCCACCGATACCGGGACGGTCTCCTACGAGCAGTACTTC. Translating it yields CATDTGTVSYEQYF.

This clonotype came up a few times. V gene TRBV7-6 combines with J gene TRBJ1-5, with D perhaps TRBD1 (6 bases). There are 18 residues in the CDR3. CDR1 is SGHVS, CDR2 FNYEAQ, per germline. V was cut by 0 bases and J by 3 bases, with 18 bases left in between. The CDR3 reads CASSLAVRRQGLNQPQHF. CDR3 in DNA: TGTGCCAGCAGCTTAGCGGTTCGAAGGCAGGGGCTCAATCAGCCCCAGCATTTT.

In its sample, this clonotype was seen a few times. CDR3 nucleotides: TGTGCCAGCAGCGCTGGCGGAGTAGCGGGAGTGAGAGAGACCCAGTACTTC. Translating gives CASSAGGVAGVRETQYF. The chain joins TRBV7-9 to TRBJ2-5; 9 nucleotides agree with TRBD2. The CDR3 contains 17 residues. V lost 5 bases to trimming and J lost 4 bases; unmatched junction nucleotides: 14. Looked up from germline, CDR1 is SEHNR and CDR2 is FQNEAQ (reference sequence).

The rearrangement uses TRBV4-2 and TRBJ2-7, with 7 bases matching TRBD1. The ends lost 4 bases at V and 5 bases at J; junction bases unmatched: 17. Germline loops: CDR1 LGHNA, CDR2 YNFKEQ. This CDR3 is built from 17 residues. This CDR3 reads CASSPAGTAMIYHEQYF. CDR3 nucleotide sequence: TGTGCCAGCAGCCCCGCAGGGACAGCGATGATTTACCACGAGCAGTACTTC.

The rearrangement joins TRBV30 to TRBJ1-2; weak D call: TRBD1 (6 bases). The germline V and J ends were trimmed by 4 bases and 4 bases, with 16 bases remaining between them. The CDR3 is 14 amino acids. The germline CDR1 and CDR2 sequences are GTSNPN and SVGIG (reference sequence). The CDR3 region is CAWTGPGQLYGYTF. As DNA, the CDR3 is TGTGCCTGGACCGGCCCTGGACAGCTCTATGGCTACACCTTC.

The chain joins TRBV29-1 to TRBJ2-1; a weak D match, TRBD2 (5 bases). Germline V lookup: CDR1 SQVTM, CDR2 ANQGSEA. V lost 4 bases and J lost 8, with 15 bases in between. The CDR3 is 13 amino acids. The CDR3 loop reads CSVGGLANHEQFF. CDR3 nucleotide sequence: TGCAGCGTTGGAGGGTTAGCGAACCATGAGCAGTTCTTC.

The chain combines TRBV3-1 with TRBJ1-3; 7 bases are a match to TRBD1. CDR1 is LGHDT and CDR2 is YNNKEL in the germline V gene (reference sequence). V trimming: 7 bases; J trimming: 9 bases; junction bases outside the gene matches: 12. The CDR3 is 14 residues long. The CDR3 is CASTPRDRAGTIYF. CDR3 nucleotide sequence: TGTGCCAGCACCCCCCGAGACAGGGCTGGCACCATATATTTT.

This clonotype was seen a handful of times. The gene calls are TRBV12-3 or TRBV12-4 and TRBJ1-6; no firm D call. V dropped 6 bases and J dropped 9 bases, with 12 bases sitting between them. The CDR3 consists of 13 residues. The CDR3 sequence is CASSLVNRSPLHF. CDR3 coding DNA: TGTGCCAGCAGCCTCGTTAACCGTTCACCCCTCCACTTT.

CDR3 amino acids: CASSPRQGRADEQYF. Written as DNA, the CDR3 is TGTGCCAGCAGCCCCAGACAGGGAAGGGCCGACGAGCAGTACTTC. The J gene is TRBJ2-7, the V gene TRBV13, with TRBD1 matching over 7 bases. The CDR3 consists of 15 residues. Germline loops: CDR1 PRHDT, CDR2 FYEKMQ (reference sequence). The ends lost 5 bases at V and 5 bases at J; junction bases unmatched: 12. Drawing the rest from reference TRBV13 and TRBJ2-7, the complete variable domain is AAGVIQSPRHLIKEKRETATLKCYPIPRHDTVYWYQQGPGQDPQFLISFYEKMQSDKGSIPDRFSAQQFSDYHSELNMSSLELGDSALYFCASSPRQGRADEQYFGPGTRLTVT.

The CDR3 spells CSATRTDDEQYF. The CDR3, as DNA: TGCAGTGCTACCAGGACTGACGACGAGCAGTACTTC. The chain carries TRBV20-1 and TRBJ2-7; TRBD2 is a possible D gene (5 bases). Germline CDR1 is DFQATT and CDR2 is SNEGSKA (reference sequence). There are 12 residues in the CDR3. V lost 4 bases and J lost 5, with 12 bases in between.

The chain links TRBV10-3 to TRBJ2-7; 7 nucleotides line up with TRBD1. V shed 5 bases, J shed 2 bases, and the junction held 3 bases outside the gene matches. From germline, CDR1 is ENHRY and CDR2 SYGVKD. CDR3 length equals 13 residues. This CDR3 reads CAISLTGPYEQYF. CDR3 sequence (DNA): TGTGCCATCAGTCTGACAGGGCCCTACGAGCAGTACTTC.

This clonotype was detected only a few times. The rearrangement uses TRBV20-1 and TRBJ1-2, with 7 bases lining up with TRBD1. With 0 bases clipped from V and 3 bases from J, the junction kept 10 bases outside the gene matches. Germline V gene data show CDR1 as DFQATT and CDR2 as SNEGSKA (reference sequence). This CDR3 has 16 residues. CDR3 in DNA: TGCAGTGCTAGAGATGGGCCGGGAGGGGGCCACTATGGCTACACCTTC. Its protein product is CSARDGPGGGHYGYTF.

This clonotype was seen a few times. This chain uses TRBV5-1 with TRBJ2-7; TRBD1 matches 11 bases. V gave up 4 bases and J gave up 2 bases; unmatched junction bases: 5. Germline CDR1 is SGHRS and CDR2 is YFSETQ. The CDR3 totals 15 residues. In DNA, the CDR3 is TGCGCCAGCAGCCCTTTGGACAGGGGGCCCTACGAGCAGTACTTC. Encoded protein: CASSPLDRGPYEQYF. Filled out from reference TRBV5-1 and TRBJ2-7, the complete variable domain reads KAGVTQTPRYLIKTRGQQVTLSCSPISGHRSVSWYQQTPGQGLQFLFEYFSETQRNKGNFPGRFSGRQFSNSRSEMNVSTLELGDSALYLCASSPLDRGPYEQYFGPGTRLTVT.

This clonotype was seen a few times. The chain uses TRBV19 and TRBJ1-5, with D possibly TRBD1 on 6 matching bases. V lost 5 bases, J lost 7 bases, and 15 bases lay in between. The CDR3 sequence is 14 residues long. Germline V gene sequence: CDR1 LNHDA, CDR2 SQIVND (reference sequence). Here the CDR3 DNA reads TGTGCCAGTAGTCTTGCGGGACATAGGCAGCCCCAGCATTTT. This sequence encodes CASSLAGHRQPQHF.

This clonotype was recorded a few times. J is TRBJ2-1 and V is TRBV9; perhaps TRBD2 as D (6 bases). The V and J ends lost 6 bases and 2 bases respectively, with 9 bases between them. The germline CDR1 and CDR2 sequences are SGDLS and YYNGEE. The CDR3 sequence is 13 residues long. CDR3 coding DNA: TGTGCCAGCACGGGAGCGGCCTACAATGAGCAGTTCTTC. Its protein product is CASTGAAYNEQFF.